The clone carrying this TCR beta chain was picked up many times. Its antigen is as yet unknown. Germline values: CDR1 SNHLY, CDR2 FYNNEI. This CDR3 region has 14 residues. V was pared by 10 bases and J by 3 bases, with 16 bases between. Each single cDNA molecule received a unique molecular identifier. Each CDR3 protein is one row after TCRdb ran MiXCR on the 5' RACE reads. Of 25,000 to 35,000 distinct CDR3 sequences listed, about 3.9% were seen once; the top ten hold around 8.2%. This sample was included in a study of early T cells in non-severe SARS-CoV-2 infection. Background on the study: Whole-blood bulk RNA, unsorted, was sequenced, and chains were unpaired. Broader study findings: In VDJdb matching, anti-spike CD8 responses were favored while private and CD4 specificities went missing.

Sequencing was carried out using whole blood. This chain joins TRBV2 and TRBJ2-1; tentatively, D is TRBD1 (6 bases). This TCR was sampled from an adult who was a healthcare worker with PCR-confirmed SARS-CoV-2 infection or an uninfected control (not recorded which). The CDR3 DNA is TGTGCCACCTCCGGGGACAAGATCTACAATGAGCAGTTCTTC. Residues: CATSGDKIYNEQFF.